What follows describes a single T cell receptor beta chain. This sample was included in a study of metastatic and nonmetastatic thyroid tumors. Using MiXCR, TCRdb re-called clones from the PCR reads. This table has fewer than 25,000 clones, 21% appearing once. Thyroid surgery was performed in patients who had received no treatment beforehand. This CDR3 is 16 amino acids long. Germline assignment: CDR1 SGHDT and CDR2 YYEEEE. V was shortened by 4 bases and J by 5 bases, with 16 bases between the two germline ends. Material: blood. This clonotype was sampled from a male donor with papillary thyroid cancer or a benign thyroid nodule (not recorded which). Some clones in this sample may be carry-over from other donors' samples. This rearrangement joins TRBV5-6 to TRBJ1-6; D is unclear. The CDR3 spells CASSRWWINHNSPLHF. In DNA form, the CDR3 reads TGTGCCAGCAGCCGTTGGTGGATAAACCATAATTCACCCCTCCACTTT.